This T cell receptor beta chain was recovered during a study of blood T cell repertoires in COVID-19 (dated by TCRdb to 2018 to 2020). About the investigation overall: Collaborator samples came from the United States, Italy and Spain and covered acute and convalescent phases of COVID-19. The prospective study material was composed of cDNA or gDNA derived from T cells, B-cell-depleted T cells, or PBMCs. Subjects who had been exposed to COVID-19, were actively infected with it, or had recovered from it provided the deeply sampled blood TCRbeta repertoires that made up the dataset. The repertoires were made available in a free public database intended to serve as a resource for research on the immune response to SARS-CoV-2. Samples were obtained from the ongoing ImmuneRACE study (first 160 participants) and from over 1,000 subjects provided by 6 global collaborators. The sample metadata nearly always contained a de-identified subject ID, COVID-19 status, age in years and sex. HLA class I and class II types, where available, came from metadata supplied by the sample provider rather than from assay-based typing. The study at large found these results: How much clinical and demographic metadata was included differed by source and by participant, and the metadata was provided uncurated.

Remarks on this clone: Its antigen is still unknown. No much larger clone is present one base from it, and per-base qualities are unavailable.

The junction shows trimming of 1 base on V and 0 bases on J, plus 13 bases between the germline ends. Looking up the germline V gene (reference sequence) yields CDR1 GTSNPN and CDR2 SVGIG. The CDR3 runs 17 amino acids, cysteine and phenylalanine included. Only the CDR3 region is kept as DNA, spanning 51 bases read in frame from base 1. TCRbeta CDR3 regions were amplified from genomic DNA using the immunoSEQ Assay, a bias-controlled multiplex PCR. The published analysis was carried out like this. Nucleated cell counts per sample were estimated from amplification of reference gene primers within the assay. To quantify the absolute abundance of each unique TCRbeta CDR3 rearrangement, sequence reads were collapsed and filtered. Productive Simpson clonality was computed per sample as the square root of Simpson's diversity index over productive rearrangements. TCRdb mirrors the immuneACCESS table, restricted to in-frame sequences. Some clones are absent from its copies; in checked studies, under half trace to an unresolved V gene, and the reason for the others is unknown. D and trimming come from the DNA, and the V and J calls and clone size come from that table. Here the sample has roughly 50,000 clones; roughly 90% occur a single time. 20% to 25% of the sample is held by the ten biggest clonotypes.

Whole blood was collected in K2EDTA tubes by collaborating institutions according to the institutions' own protocols. For TCRbeta analysis, collaborators shipped samples as frozen whole blood, isolated PBMCs, or DNA extracted from either of those sample types. The rearrangement combines TRBV30 with TRBJ1-6; the D gene is perhaps TRBD1, from 5 matching bases. This receptor was taken from a human donor in a cohort sampled during active COVID-19. Sample: peripheral blood. The nucleotides read TGTGCCTGGAGTGGGGTCTGGACAAGCTCCTATAATTCACCCCTCCACTTT. Translated, it gives CAWSGVWTSSYNSPLHF.